This TCR beta chain was documented in a study of shared clonotypes between healthy human individuals. V lost 4 bases and J lost 7, with 20 bases in between. The germline V gene has CDR1 MGHRA and CDR2 YSYEKL. The CDR3 sequence is 15 residues long. Terminally differentiated effector memory CD45RA+ cells were excluded from the naive CD8 cells, which were CD45RO-negative and positively selected for CCR7. Healthy adults negative for HIV, lacking recent acute infections or vaccinations, served as donors. The table came from immunoSEQ multiplex PCR; TCRdb's copy has only in-frame clones and leaves some out. Among hundreds of thousands of clones listed, 85% to 95% were seen once.

Material for sequencing was naive CD8+ T cells sorted from blood. J is TRBJ2-7 and V is TRBV4-1, with D maybe TRBD1 (7 bases). This receptor was taken from a woman in her twenties or thirties in good health. Here the CDR3 reads CASSPSGTDGGEQYF. CDR3 nucleotides: TGCGCCAGCAGCCCATCCGGGACAGATGGGGGGGAGCAGTACTTC.